This section outlines one T cell receptor (beta chain) sequence together with its context. As for treatment: roughly 19 received Ad26.COV2.S at low or high dose, single or two shots; several received placebo; per-sample allocation not given. All samples were drawn on day 63, counting from the first vaccine or placebo injection. Clones were read by immunoSEQ multiplex PCR, and TCRdb kept only the in-frame ones, dropping some. The sample yields roughly 240,000 clones, more than 75% seen once. This record comes from a study of Ad26.COV2.S vaccination and SARS-CoV-2 variants. Study at large: By the intramuscular route, Ad26.COV2.S was given once, or twice 56 days apart.

The TCR was taken from a person between 18 and 59 years old who received the Ad26.COV2.S COVID-19 vaccine or a placebo. Specimen: peripheral blood, collected in a trial of Ad26.COV2.S vaccine versus placebo.

CDR3 sequence: CASRGPNEKLFF. The DNA of the CDR3 is TGTGCCAGCAGGGGCCCTAATGAAAAACTGTTTTTT. This chain joins TRBV28 and TRBJ1-4; D ambiguous. CDR3 length: 12 residues. The V gene lost 6 bases and the J gene lost 3 bases, with 5 bases spanning the gap. CDR1 and CDR2 (germline): MDHEN, SYDVKM.